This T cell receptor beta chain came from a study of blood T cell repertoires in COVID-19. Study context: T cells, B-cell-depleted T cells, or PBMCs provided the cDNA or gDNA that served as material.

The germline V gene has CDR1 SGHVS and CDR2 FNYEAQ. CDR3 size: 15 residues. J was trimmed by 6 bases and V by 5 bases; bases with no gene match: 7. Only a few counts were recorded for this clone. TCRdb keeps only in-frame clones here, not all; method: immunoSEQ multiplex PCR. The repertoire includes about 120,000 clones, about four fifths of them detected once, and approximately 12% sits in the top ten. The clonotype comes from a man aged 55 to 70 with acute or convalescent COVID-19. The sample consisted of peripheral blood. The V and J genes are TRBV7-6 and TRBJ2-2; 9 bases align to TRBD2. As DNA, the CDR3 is TGTGCCAGCAGCGTTAGCGGGAGTGGCCCCGGGGAGCTGTTTTTT. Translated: CASSVSGSGPGELFF.